This TCR beta chain was captured in a study of blood T cell repertoires in COVID-19. Across the study: Nucleic acid was either cDNA or gDNA, and it came from T cells, B-cell-depleted T cells, or PBMCs.

Authors' data handling: Amplification of reference gene primers provided the estimated nucleated cell counts. Profiling relied on immunoSEQ multiplex PCR, and the TCRdb table lists in-frame clones only, not all of them. V, J and clone size derive from that table, while D and trimming were established from the DNA sequence. The sample comprises under 450,000 clones, approximately 77% of which are singletons, and more than 0.85% rests with the top ten. V trimming: 4 bases; J trimming: 3 bases; junction bases outside the gene matches: 7. The CDR3 consists of 16 residues. Germline CDR1 is LGHNA and CDR2 is YNFKEQ.

Input material: peripheral blood. The V call is TRBV4-2, the J call TRBJ2-3; TRBD2 aligns across 10 bases. The TCR originated in a human donor with acute or convalescent COVID-19. The donor label of this sample is uncertain. The CDR3 protein is CASSPLPGLATDTQYF. The CDR3 DNA reads TGTGCCAGCAGCCCCCTACCGGGACTAGCGACAGATACGCAGTATTTT.